The 9 T cell receptor beta chains in this list originate from one sample, sequenced in a study of blood T cell repertoires in COVID-19. Sequencing was performed with immunoSEQ multiplex PCR; in TCRdb, only in-frame clones are kept and a portion is missing. The sample comprises approximately 76,000 clones, 85% to 90% of which are singletons, and roughly a sixth rests with the top ten. Sequencing input: peripheral blood. The origin of the receptors is an older man in a cohort sampled during active COVID-19.

This clone was found once. The chain recombines TRBV6-5 with TRBJ2-3; 9 bases match TRBD1. The CDR3 has 13 residues. Trimming at V came to 2 bases and at J to 9 bases, leaving 3 bases not matched to a gene. Germline lookup yields CDR1 MNHEY and CDR2 SVGAGI. The CDR3: CASSYRGQGTQYF. In nucleotides, the CDR3 is TGTGCCAGCAGTTACCGCGGACAGGGGACGCAGTATTTT.

V is TRBV4-2 and J is TRBJ2-3; 8 bases line up with TRBD1. V gave up 1 base and J gave up 6 bases; unmatched junction bases: 12. Germline V gives CDR1 LGHNA, CDR2 YNFKEQ. The CDR3 contains 17 residues. CDR3 loop: CASSQVGIQGAGDTQYF. DNA of the CDR3: TGTGCCAGCAGCCAAGTTGGCATCCAGGGGGCGGGTGATACGCAGTATTTT.

The chain employs TRBV5-4 and TRBJ2-2; possibly TRBD1 for D (6 bases). The germline V gene encodes CDR1 SGHNT and CDR2 YYREEE (reference sequence). V was clipped by 3 bases and J by 8 bases, with 14 bases between them. The CDR3 length is 14 residues. CDR3 DNA sequence: TGTGCCAGCAGCTCGTGGGACATCAGTGGGGAGCTGTTTTTT. Its translation: CASSSWDISGELFF. The full variable domain, completed using reference TRBV5-4 and TRBJ2-2, is ETGVTQSPTHLIKTRGQQVTLRCSSQSGHNTVSWYQQALGQGPQFIFQYYREEENGRGNFPPRFSGLQFPNYSSELNVNALELDDSALYLCASSSWDISGELFFGEGSRLTVL.

This chain links TRBV19 with TRBJ1-4, with D possibly TRBD1 on 6 matching bases. Trimming shortened V by 4 bases and J by 3 bases, and 12 bases separated the two germline ends. Germline assignment: CDR1 LNHDA and CDR2 SQIVND (reference sequence). This CDR3 region has 15 residues. CDR3 sequence: CASSTTGPPNEKLFF. The CDR3 DNA reads TGTGCCAGTAGTACCACAGGGCCCCCTAATGAAAAACTGTTTTTT.

The V gene is TRBV7-2, the J gene TRBJ1-2; D remains unclear. Trimming cost V 4 bases and J 0 bases, with 9 bases left between them. Germline loops: CDR1 SGHTA, CDR2 FQGNSA. The length of the CDR3 is 14 residues. The CDR3 coding sequence is TGTGCCAGCAGCTCAGACACATCTAACTATGGCTACACCTTC. The encoded protein is CASSSDTSNYGYTF. The complete variable domain, with remaining parts taken from reference TRBV7-2 and TRBJ1-2, reads GAGVSQSPSNKVTEKGKDVELRCDPISGHTALYWYRQSLGQGLEFLIYFQGNSAPDKSGLPSDRFSAERTGGSVSTLTIQRTQQEDSAVYLCASSSDTSNYGYTFGSGTRLTVV.

This clone showed up just once. J is TRBJ2-1 and V is TRBV19; a weak D match, TRBD1 (8 bases). Between the trimmed V and J ends, which lost 8 bases and 4 bases, there was a span of 18 bases. This CDR3 has 15 residues. The germline V gene encodes CDR1 LNHDA and CDR2 SQIVND (reference sequence). The CDR3 loop is CASGLDRGEYNEQFF. DNA for the CDR3: TGTGCCAGTGGACTAGACAGGGGCGAATACAATGAGCAGTTCTTC.

The V and J genes are TRBV4-1 and TRBJ2-3, with 9 bases matching TRBD1. Germline CDR1 is MGHRA and CDR2 is YSYEKL. This CDR3 region has 16 residues. The V and J ends lost 2 bases and 6 bases, in that order; junction bases with no gene match: 9. CDR3 amino acids: CASSQRGDRATDTQYF. CDR3 bases: TGCGCCAGCAGCCAACGTGGGGACAGGGCGACGGATACGCAGTATTTT.

The chain carries TRBV18 and TRBJ2-3, with D perhaps matching TRBD1 (6 bases). In germline, CDR1 is KGHSH, CDR2 LQKENI. The V and J ends lost 3 bases and 2 bases respectively, with 9 bases between them. The CDR3 totals 14 residues. The CDR3: CASSPRTDTDTQYF. In DNA form, the CDR3 reads TGTGCCAGCTCACCCCGGACAGACACAGATACGCAGTATTTT.

This clone was observed a handful of times. V and J are TRBV5-1 and TRBJ2-2, with D unresolved. Germline V CDR1 and CDR2: SGHRS, YFSETQ. The CDR3 runs to 12 residues. V was cut by 4 bases and J by 2 bases, with 3 bases left in between. CDR3 loop: CASSVNTGELFF. The CDR3 DNA is TGCGCCAGCAGCGTAAACACCGGGGAGCTGTTTTTT.